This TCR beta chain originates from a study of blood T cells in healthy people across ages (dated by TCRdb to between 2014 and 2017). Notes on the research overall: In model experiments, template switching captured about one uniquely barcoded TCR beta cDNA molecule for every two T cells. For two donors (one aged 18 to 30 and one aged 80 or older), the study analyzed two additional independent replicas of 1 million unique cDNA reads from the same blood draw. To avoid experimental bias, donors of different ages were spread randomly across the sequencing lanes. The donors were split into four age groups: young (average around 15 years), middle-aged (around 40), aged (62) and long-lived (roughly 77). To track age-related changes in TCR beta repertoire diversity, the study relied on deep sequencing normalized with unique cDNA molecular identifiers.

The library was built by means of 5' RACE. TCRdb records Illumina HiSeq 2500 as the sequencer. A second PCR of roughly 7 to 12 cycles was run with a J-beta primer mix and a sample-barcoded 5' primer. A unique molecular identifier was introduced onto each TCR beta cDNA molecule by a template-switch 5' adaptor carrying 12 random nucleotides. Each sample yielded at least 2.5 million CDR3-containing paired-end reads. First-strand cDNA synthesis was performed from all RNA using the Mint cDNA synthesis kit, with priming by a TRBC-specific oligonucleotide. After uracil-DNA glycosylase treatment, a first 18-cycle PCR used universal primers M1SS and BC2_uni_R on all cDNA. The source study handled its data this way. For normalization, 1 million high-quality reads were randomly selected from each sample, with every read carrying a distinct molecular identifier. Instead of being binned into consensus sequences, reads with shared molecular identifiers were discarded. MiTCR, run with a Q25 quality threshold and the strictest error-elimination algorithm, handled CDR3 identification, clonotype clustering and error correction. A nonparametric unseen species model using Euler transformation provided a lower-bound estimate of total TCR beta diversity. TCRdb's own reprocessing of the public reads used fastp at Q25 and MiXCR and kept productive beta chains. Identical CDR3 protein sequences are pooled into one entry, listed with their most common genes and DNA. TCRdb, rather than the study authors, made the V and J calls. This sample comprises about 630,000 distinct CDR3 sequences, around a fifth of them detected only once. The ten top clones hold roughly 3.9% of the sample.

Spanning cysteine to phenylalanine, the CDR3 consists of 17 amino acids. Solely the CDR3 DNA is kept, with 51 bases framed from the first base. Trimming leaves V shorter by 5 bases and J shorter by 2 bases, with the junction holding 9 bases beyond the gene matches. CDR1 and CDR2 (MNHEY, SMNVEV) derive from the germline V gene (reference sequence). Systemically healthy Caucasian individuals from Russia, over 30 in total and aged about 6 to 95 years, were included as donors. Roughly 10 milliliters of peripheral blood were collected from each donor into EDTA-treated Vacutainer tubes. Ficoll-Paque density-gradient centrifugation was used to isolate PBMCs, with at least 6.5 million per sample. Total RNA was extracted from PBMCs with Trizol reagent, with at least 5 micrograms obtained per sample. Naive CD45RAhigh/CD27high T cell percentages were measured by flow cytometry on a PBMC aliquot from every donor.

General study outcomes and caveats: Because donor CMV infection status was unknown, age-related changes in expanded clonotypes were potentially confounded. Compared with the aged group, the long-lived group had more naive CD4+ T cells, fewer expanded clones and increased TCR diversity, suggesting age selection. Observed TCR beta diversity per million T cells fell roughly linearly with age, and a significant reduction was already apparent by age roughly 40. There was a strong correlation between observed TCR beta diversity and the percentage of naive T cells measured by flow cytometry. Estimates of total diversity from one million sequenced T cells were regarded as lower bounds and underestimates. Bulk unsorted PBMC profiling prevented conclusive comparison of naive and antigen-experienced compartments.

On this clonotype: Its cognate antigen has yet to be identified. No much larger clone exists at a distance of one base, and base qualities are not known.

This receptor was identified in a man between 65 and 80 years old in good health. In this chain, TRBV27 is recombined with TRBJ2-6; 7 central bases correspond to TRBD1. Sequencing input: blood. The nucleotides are TGTGCCAGCAGTGCGACAGGGCGTGCTACTGGGGCCAACGTCCTGACTTTC. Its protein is CASSATGRATGANVLTF.